A single T cell receptor beta chain is shown here with its context. Its antigen is not known. This sample stems from a study of T cell repertoires in cytomegalovirus infection. Study in general: Signatures in public TCR beta sequences pointed to both CMV infection and matching HLA type.

TCRdb re-called the reads through MiXCR, storing one row per CDR3 protein. The sample carries 500,000 or so distinct CDR3 sequences, approximately 15% recorded once. The CDR3 sequence is 18 residues long. Between the trimmed V and J ends, which lost 3 bases and 3 bases, there was a span of 23 bases. The germline CDR1 and CDR2 sequences are MNHNS and SASEGT. General study points: The ex vivo response was dominated by HLA-C-restricted CMV-specific TCR beta clonotypes.

This receptor was identified in a human donor in good health (CMV status not recorded). Some clones in this sample may be carry-over from other donors' samples. The chain employs TRBV6-1 and TRBJ1-2; weak D call: TRBD1 (6 bases). Sequenced material: CD8+ T cells from PBMCs. In nucleotides, the CDR3 is TGTGCCAGCAGTGAGCTCGGGGGAGGGGGGGCCCTGGACTATGGCTACACCTTC. The encoded protein is CASSELGGGGALDYGYTF.